One and the same sample provided the 29 T cell receptor beta chains below, sequenced in a study of shared clonotypes between healthy human individuals. This table comes from immunoSEQ multiplex PCR, and its TCRdb copy is limited to in-frame clones, with some not included. The repertoire consists of 450,000 to 600,000 clones, with around 79% occurring once and the leading ten covering about an eighth. The sequenced material came from PBMCs. These receptor sequences come from a middle-aged woman in good health. Some clones in this sample may be carry-over from other donors' samples.

The chain couples TRBV7-2 to TRBJ2-5; 11 positions match TRBD2. V lost 5 bases, J lost 2 bases, and 13 bases stayed unmatched. Germline V lookup: CDR1 SGHTA, CDR2 FQGNSA. CDR3 length: 18 residues. The CDR3 loop reads CASSTGERGLAEQETQYF. CDR3 in DNA: TGTGCCAGCAGCACCGGTGAACGGGGACTAGCGGAACAAGAGACCCAGTACTTC.

The CDR3: CASSGGRSINEQFF. CDR3 DNA: TGTGCCAGCAGCGGAGGACGCAGTATTAATGAGCAGTTCTTC. The chain employs TRBV7-9 and TRBJ2-1, with a tentative D call TRBD2 (5 bases). This CDR3 region has 14 residues. CDR1 and CDR2 (germline): SEHNR, FQNEAQ (reference sequence). V lost 5 bases and J lost 7, with 15 bases in between.

The rearrangement uses TRBV28 and TRBJ2-7; the D gene is possibly TRBD1 (6 bases). This CDR3 is 17 amino acids long. Per the germline V gene, CDR1 is MDHEN and CDR2 is SYDVKM. The V gene lost 3 bases and the J gene lost 6 bases, with 24 bases spanning the gap. The CDR3 loop is CASSFIGNRDTASEQYF. The CDR3 nucleotides are TGTGCCAGCAGTTTTATCGGAAACAGGGATACGGCTAGCGAGCAGTACTTC.

The V and J genes are TRBV19 and TRBJ2-1, with 9 bases matching TRBD1. The length of the CDR3 is 16 residues. J lost 7 bases, V lost 5 bases, and 12 bases had no gene match. Germline assignment: CDR1 LNHDA and CDR2 SQIVND (reference sequence). The CDR3 coding sequence is TGTGCCAGTAGTTTCAACAGGGGGCGGGCAGGGAATGAGCAGTTCTTC. It encodes CASSFNRGRAGNEQFF.

Comment on this clone: The same CDR3 can be traced to other DNA sequences in this sample. The genes are TRBV6-5 and TRBJ2-2; D is uncertain. V dropped 5 bases and J dropped 4 bases, with 5 bases sitting between them. From germline, CDR1 is MNHEY and CDR2 SVGAGI. The CDR3 consists of 12 residues. The CDR3 sequence: CASSRTTGELFF. CDR3 nucleotides: TGTGCCAGCAGTCGGACCACCGGGGAGCTGTTTTTT.

A few counts support this clone. The chain uses TRBV28 and TRBJ2-1; D not resolved. This CDR3 region has 14 residues. The V gene's germline CDR1 is MDHEN and CDR2 SYDVKM. V lost 5 bases and J lost 4, with 12 bases in between. CDR3 loop: CASSRLSTYNEQFF. CDR3 in DNA: TGTGCCAGCAGTCGACTGTCTACGTACAATGAGCAGTTCTTC.

The gene calls are TRBV5-5 and TRBJ1-1; D is perhaps TRBD1 (5 bases). Trimming left V 4 bases short and J 7 bases short, with 11 bases between. CDR1 and CDR2 (germline): SGHKS, YYEKEE (reference sequence). The CDR3 is made up of 12 amino acids. CDR3 loop: CASSPLGDEAFF. The CDR3 nucleotides are TGTGCCAGCAGCCCGCTGGGGGATGAAGCTTTCTTT.

J is TRBJ2-7 and V is TRBV7-6; 8 bases match TRBD2. This CDR3 comprises 14 residues. The V and J ends lost 3 bases and 1 base, in that order; junction bases with no gene match: 2. Germline assignment: CDR1 SGHVS and CDR2 FNYEAQ. In DNA, the CDR3 is TGTGCCAGCAGCTTTTTAGCGGGATCCTACGAGCAGTACTTC. Amino acids: CASSFLAGSYEQYF.

The chain links TRBV28 to TRBJ1-2; no clear D. V lost 7 bases and J lost 0, with 18 bases in between. The CDR3 sequence is 16 residues long. CDR1 and CDR2 from the germline V gene are MDHEN and SYDVKM. The CDR3 coding sequence is TGTGCCAGCACTCCCTCGACGTTTTATACTAACTATGGCTACACCTTC. It specifies CASTPSTFYTNYGYTF.

The rearrangement joins TRBV2 to TRBJ2-2; 10 bases map to TRBD2. The CDR3 length is 15 residues. The ends lost 5 bases at V and 2 bases at J; junction bases unmatched: 2. CDR1 and CDR2 from the germline V gene are SNHLY and FYNNEI. CDR3 sequence: CASSLAGANTGELFF. CDR3 nucleotide sequence: TGTGCCAGCAGTCTAGCGGGAGCTAACACCGGGGAGCTGTTTTTT.

This chain joins TRBV6-9 and TRBJ2-7; D possibly corresponds to TRBD1 (5 bases). The CDR3 is made up of 12 amino acids. V shed 5 bases and J shed 6 bases, with 11 bases lying between them. Per germline, CDR1 MNHGY and CDR2 SVAAGI. The CDR3 DNA is TGTGCCAGCAGTATTAGGGGTGGCGAGCAGTACTTC. It is translated as CASSIRGGEQYF.

V gene TRBV29-1 combines with J gene TRBJ1-4; D gene unclear. The CDR3 is 13 residues long. Germline V gene sequence: CDR1 SQVTM, CDR2 ANQGSEA. V was shortened by 2 bases and J by 5 bases, with 9 bases between the two germline ends. The CDR3 DNA sequence: TGCAGCGTTGAACTGGAGGTGAATGAAAAACTGTTTTTT. Its translation is CSVELEVNEKLFF.

CDR3 residues: CASSSGGEQYF. The DNA of the CDR3 is TGTGCCAGCAGCTCTGGGGGCGAGCAGTACTTC. The rearrangement uses TRBV7-3 and TRBJ2-7; D tentatively fits TRBD1 or TRBD2 (5 bases each). The CDR3 totals 11 residues. V was cut by 4 bases and J by 6 bases, with 7 bases left in between. In germline, CDR1 is SGHTA, CDR2 FQGTGA.

This clone was picked up many times. The V call is TRBV30, the J call TRBJ1-2, with a weak D call TRBD1 (6 bases). Trimming took 4 bases from V and 6 from J, leaving 15 bases between them. CDR3 length: 13 amino acids. Looked up from germline, CDR1 is GTSNPN and CDR2 is SVGIG (reference sequence). Here the CDR3 reads CAWKEQGPHGYTF. In nucleotides, the CDR3 is TGTGCCTGGAAAGAACAGGGTCCGCATGGCTACACCTTC.

The count of this clone is one. The rearrangement joins TRBV27 to TRBJ2-6; D is ambiguous. The CDR3 loop spans 13 amino acids. Germline V gene data show CDR1 as MNHEY and CDR2 as SMNVEV (reference sequence). Trimming removed 6 bases from V and 0 bases from J, with 3 bases in between. The CDR3 protein is CASRSSGANVLTF. The CDR3 DNA is TGTGCCAGCAGGAGCTCTGGGGCCAACGTCCTGACTTTC. Full variable domain (missing parts from reference TRBV27 and TRBJ2-6): EAQVTQNPRYLITVTGKKLTVTCSQNMNHEYMSWYRQDPGLGLRQIYYSMNVEVTDKGDVPEGYKVSRKEKRNFPLILESPSPNQTSLYFCASRSSGANVLTFGAGSRLTVL.

The CDR3 bases are TGTGCTAGTGGTTTGGTGGCAGGGGCTACAGTCCGTCCCAATGAGCAGTTCTTC. It specifies CASGLVAGATVRPNEQFF. V and J are TRBV12-5 and TRBJ2-1, with D tentatively TRBD1 (6 bases). This CDR3 is 18 amino acids long. Germline V gene sequence: CDR1 LGHNT, CDR2 FRNRAP. Trimming left V 0 bases short and J 6 bases short, with 21 bases between.

V gene TRBV30 combines with J gene TRBJ1-5, with unresolved D. The CDR3 extends over 14 amino acids. V dropped 1 base and J dropped 5 bases, with 12 bases sitting between them. Germline values: CDR1 GTSNPN, CDR2 SVGIG (reference sequence). The CDR3 DNA follows: TGTGCCTGGAGTGCCGACTGGGAGGATCAGCCCCAGCATTTT. As protein: CAWSADWEDQPQHF.

This clone has a handful of counts. V gene TRBV30 combines with J gene TRBJ1-1; D remains ambiguous. CDR3 length: 11 residues. From germline, CDR1 is GTSNPN and CDR2 SVGIG (reference sequence). V lost 2 bases and J 1 base, leaving 2 bases between the germline ends. The chain's CDR3 is CAWSWNTEAFF. CDR3 coding DNA: TGTGCCTGGAGTTGGAACACTGAAGCTTTCTTT. Using reference TRBV30 and TRBJ1-1 for the parts outside the CDR3, the full variable domain is SQTIHQWPATLVQPVGSPLSLECTVEGTSNPNLYWYRQAAGRGLQLLFYSVGIGQISSEVPQNLSASRPQDRQFILSSKKLLLSDSGFYLCAWSWNTEAFFGQGTRLTVV.

The V call is TRBV25-1, the J call TRBJ2-2; 9 bases match TRBD2. The CDR3 is 18 residues long. J was trimmed by 0 bases and V by 4 bases; bases with no gene match: 9. In germline, CDR1 is MGHDK, CDR2 SYGVNS. The CDR3 reads CASSGRVAGGPNTGELFF. The DNA of the CDR3 is TGTGCCAGCAGTGGACGGGTGGCGGGAGGGCCGAACACCGGGGAGCTGTTTTTT.

The chain employs TRBV9 and TRBJ2-1, with 8 bases fitting TRBD2. Germline trimming cut 0 bases from V and 2 bases from J; bases unmatched to any gene: 4. The germline V gene has CDR1 SGDLS and CDR2 YYNGEE. This CDR3 is 16 amino acids long. The CDR3 DNA follows: TGTGCCAGCAGCGTAGGTAGCGGGACTACCTACAATGAGCAGTTCTTC. It codes for CASSVGSGTTYNEQFF.

The CDR3: CARPILEQYF. The CDR3 bases are TGTGCCAGACCGATTCTCGAGCAGTACTTC. V and J are TRBV18 and TRBJ2-7; D is unclear. Germline loops: CDR1 KGHSH, CDR2 LQKENI. CDR3 size: 10 residues. Trimming stripped 9 bases from V and 6 bases from J, with 9 bases between.

The CDR3 DNA reads TGTGCCAGCACCTGGGGCGGAGCGTCAGGCATGAATGAGCAGTTCTTC. This translates into CASTWGGASGMNEQFF. V gene TRBV5-4 combines with J gene TRBJ2-1, with D perhaps TRBD1 (5 bases). Trimming shortened V by 6 bases and J by 7 bases, and 23 bases separated the two germline ends. The germline V gene has CDR1 SGHNT and CDR2 YYREEE (reference sequence). The CDR3 has 16 residues.

This clone was counted once. The V and J genes are TRBV7-9 and TRBJ2-3, with D maybe TRBD2 (5 bases). V dropped 8 bases and J dropped 4 bases, with 13 bases sitting between them. The CDR3 runs to 13 residues. The V gene's germline CDR1 is SEHNR and CDR2 FQNEAQ (reference sequence). The CDR3 protein is CASQASRSDTQYF. The CDR3 nucleotides are TGTGCCAGCCAGGCTAGCCGTTCAGATACGCAGTATTTT. The variable domain in full, completed from reference TRBV7-9 and TRBJ2-3, reads DTGVSQNPRHKITKRGQNVTFRCDPISEHNRLYWYRQTLGQGPEFLTYFQNEAQLEKSRLLSDRFSAERPKGSFSTLEIQRTEQGDSAMYLCASQASRSDTQYFGPGTRLTVL.

The chain carries TRBV28 and TRBJ2-7; maybe TRBD2 (6 bases). Trimming pared 5 bases from V and 6 bases from J, leaving 20 bases between. Per germline, CDR1 MDHEN and CDR2 SYDVKM. CDR3 length: 15 residues. In DNA, the CDR3 is TGTGCCAGCAGTAGGTACGCCCGGGAGTTGTCCGAGCAGTACTTC. It codes for CASSRYARELSEQYF.

The chain couples TRBV5-1 to TRBJ2-3, with 10 bases matching TRBD1. The CDR3 has 17 residues. V dropped 0 bases and J dropped 4; count of bases not matched to a gene: 8. Germline-derived CDR1 and CDR2 are SGHRS and YFSETQ. The CDR3 coding sequence is TGCGCCAGCAGCTTGGTGGCTGTTGGACAGGGGGCAGATACGCAGTATTTT. Translating gives CASSLVAVGQGADTQYF.

The chain employs TRBV6-1 and TRBJ2-2, with TRBD1 identical over 7 bases. With 4 bases clipped from V and 7 bases from J, the junction kept 12 bases outside the gene matches. Per germline, CDR1 MNHNS and CDR2 SASEGT. This CDR3 region has 16 residues. The CDR3 DNA sequence: TGTGCCAGCAGTGCGACAGGGACCGGGGACATCGGGGAGCTGTTTTTT. Protein: CASSATGTGDIGELFF.

This sequence joins TRBV29-1 and TRBJ1-4; 7 nucleotides match TRBD1. Per germline, CDR1 SQVTM and CDR2 ANQGSEA. This CDR3 comprises 16 residues. V shed 7 bases, J shed 7 bases, and the junction held 18 bases outside the gene matches. The CDR3 sequence is CSAWVGRQGIGEKLFF. The CDR3 coding sequence is TGCAGCGCGTGGGTTGGACGACAGGGCATCGGTGAAAAACTGTTTTTT.

CDR3 sequence reads: CASSFGGSNTGELFF. The CDR3 DNA is TGTGCCAGCAGCTTTGGTGGGAGTAACACCGGGGAGCTGTTTTTT. The chain has TRBV7-2 and TRBJ2-2; TRBD2 is a possible D gene (5 bases). From germline, CDR1 is SGHTA and CDR2 FQGNSA. V lost 3 bases, J lost 2 bases, and 10 bases lay in between. The CDR3 consists of 15 residues.

V and J are TRBV27 and TRBJ2-7; a possible D gene is TRBD2 (5 bases). The CDR3 runs to 14 residues. The V gene's germline CDR1 is MNHEY and CDR2 SMNVEV (reference sequence). Trimming left V 7 bases short and J 1 base short, with 14 bases between. The CDR3 sequence is CASTSPGVSYEQYF. CDR3 DNA: TGTGCCAGCACTTCACCCGGGGTTTCCTACGAGCAGTACTTC.